What follows are 11 T cell receptor beta chains derived from one specimen sequenced in a study of cytomegalovirus exposure and HLA in healthy donors. Amplification used 60 Vbeta primers and 13 Jbeta primers. The method was immunoSEQ multiplex PCR; TCRdb's version includes in-frame clones alone and lacks a portion of them. The sample has 150,000 or so clones. The sample was PBMCs. The receptors originated from a woman aged 45 to 65 in good health and CMV-seronegative.

The chain recombines TRBV19 with TRBJ1-3; D is perhaps TRBD1 (5 bases). CDR1 and CDR2 from the germline V gene are LNHDA and SQIVND (reference sequence). The CDR3 is made up of 14 amino acids. The V gene lost 3 bases and the J gene lost 3 bases, with 9 bases spanning the gap. The CDR3: CASSIRQLGNTIYF. The CDR3 nucleotides read TGTGCCAGTAGTATCCGACAGCTTGGAAACACCATATATTTT. Supplemented by reference TRBV19 and TRBJ1-3, the full variable domain reads DGGITQSPKYLFRKEGQNVTLSCEQNLNHDAMYWYRQDPGQGLRLIYYSQIVNDFQKGDIAEGYSVSREKKESFPLTVTSAQKNPTAFYLCASSIRQLGNTIYFGEGSWLTVV.

The V and J genes are TRBV7-2 and TRBJ1-5; 7 bases are shared with TRBD1. From germline, CDR1 is SGHTA and CDR2 FQGNSA. CDR3 length equals 15 residues. V shed 2 bases and J 7 bases; nucleotides not matched to a gene: 8. The CDR3 loop reads CASSLQGDRGQPQHF. The CDR3 bases are TGTGCCAGCAGCTTACAGGGGGACCGGGGACAGCCCCAGCATTTT.

This chain uses TRBV18 with TRBJ2-7, with 9 bases fitting TRBD1. Germline V gives CDR1 KGHSH, CDR2 LQKENI. Trimming at V came to 7 bases and at J to 6 bases, leaving 7 bases not matched to a gene. The CDR3 runs to 13 residues. The CDR3 nucleotides read TGTGCCAGCTATTCCGGGACAGGGAGCGAGCAGTACTTC. Protein sequence: CASYSGTGSEQYF.

The genes are TRBV19 and TRBJ1-2, with D maybe TRBD1 (6 bases). The CDR3 contains 13 residues. With 5 bases removed from V and 8 bases from J, the gap between germline ends came to 15 bases. Germline CDR1 reads LNHDA; CDR2 reads SQIVND (reference sequence). CDR3 bases: TGTGCCAGTAGTTCCCGGGACACCTTAGGCTACACCTTC. Translated: CASSSRDTLGYTF.

The V gene is TRBV5-1, the J gene TRBJ1-3; D unresolved. V was shortened by 2 bases and J by 2 bases, with 11 bases between the two germline ends. Looked up from germline, CDR1 is SGHRS and CDR2 is YFSETQ. This CDR3 spans 15 amino acids. This CDR3 is CASSLSDNTGNTIYF. Written as DNA, the CDR3 is TGCGCCAGCAGCTTATCCGACAACACTGGAAACACCATATATTTT.

The chain employs TRBV2 and TRBJ2-7; D may be TRBD1 (5 bases). Between the trimmed V and J ends, which lost 5 bases and 3 bases, there was a span of 20 bases. The CDR3 loop spans 16 amino acids. Germline CDR1 reads SNHLY; CDR2 reads FYNNEI. CDR3 coding DNA: TGTGCCAGCAGTAAAACACTCAGGGTTTCGGGCTACGAGCAGTACTTC. Its translation: CASSKTLRVSGYEQYF.

V gene TRBV28 combines with J gene TRBJ1-2; D remains ambiguous. The V and J ends lost 7 bases and 9 bases respectively, with 12 bases between them. Per germline, CDR1 MDHEN and CDR2 SYDVKM. The CDR3 length is 11 residues. The CDR3: CASTYRSRYTF. CDR3 bases: TGTGCCAGCACCTACAGAAGTCGCTACACCTTC.

This sequence joins TRBV25-1 and TRBJ1-5; D is possibly TRBD1 (5 bases). Germline CDR1 and CDR2: MGHDK and SYGVNS. The V end lost 6 bases, the J end lost 4 bases, and 13 bases lay between the germline ends. CDR3 size: 14 residues. CDR3 in amino acids: CASRGGGGNQPQHF. The CDR3 region has the DNA TGTGCCAGCAGGGGGGGAGGAGGAAATCAGCCCCAGCATTTT.

J is TRBJ1-1 and V is TRBV4-1, with D perhaps TRBD1 (5 bases). The V gene's germline CDR1 is MGHRA and CDR2 YSYEKL. This CDR3 spans 14 amino acids. V was pared by 3 bases and J by 3 bases, with 11 bases between. The CDR3 DNA is TGCGCCAGCAGCCAGCCGGGGGGTGACACTGAAGCTTTCTTT. This codes for CASSQPGGDTEAFF.

This chain connects TRBV19 to TRBJ1-3, with 8 bases that match TRBD1. V was clipped by 2 bases and J by 1 base; unmatched bases: 1. The CDR3 is 15 residues long. The V gene's germline CDR1 is LNHDA and CDR2 SQIVND (reference sequence). The CDR3 spells CASSIQGASGNTIYF. Written as DNA, the CDR3 is TGTGCCAGTAGTATACAGGGGGCTTCTGGAAACACCATATATTTT.

The rearrangement links TRBV5-1 to TRBJ2-1; D possibly corresponds to TRBD1 (5 bases). The V end lost 1 base, the J end lost 2 bases, and 10 bases lay between the germline ends. Per the germline V gene, CDR1 is SGHRS and CDR2 is YFSETQ. This CDR3 contains 15 residues. This CDR3 reads CASSLKARAYNEQFF. In nucleotides, the CDR3 is TGCGCCAGCAGCTTGAAGGCCAGGGCCTACAATGAGCAGTTCTTC.